This T cell receptor beta chain was sequenced during a study of cytomegalovirus exposure and HLA in healthy donors. General study findings and limits: It was reported that the classifier diagnosed cytomegalovirus status with high specificity and sensitivity in both the original and validation cohorts.

About this clone: Its antigen is unidentified.

The J segment lost 4 bases and the V segment lost 3 bases, leaving 5 bases of the junction unmatched. The CDR3 contains 14 residues. Germline V gene data show CDR1 as SGHRS and CDR2 as YFSETQ. Clones were sequenced by immunoSEQ multiplex PCR, and TCRdb holds only the in-frame ones, with some missing. The data contain some 140,000 clones, about 91% of them seen just once; the ten biggest clones take up around 9%. The rearrangement joins TRBV5-1 to TRBJ2-5; 8 bases agree with TRBD2. The specimen was PBMCs. This TCR derives from a woman between 18 and 30 years old in good health and CMV-seropositive. The CDR3 sequence is CASSSRTSSETQYF. The CDR3 DNA reads as TGCGCCAGCAGCTCCAGGACTAGCTCAGAGACCCAGTACTTC.